This T cell receptor (beta chain) appears in the sequencing data of a study of blood T cell repertoires in COVID-19. Study overall: The study drew acute and convalescent COVID-19 samples from the United States, Italy and Spain. T cells, B-cell-depleted T cells, or PBMCs supplied cDNA or gDNA.

Authors' methods: Nucleated cell counts were estimated from reference gene primer amplification. TCRdb keeps only in-frame clones here, not all; method: immunoSEQ multiplex PCR. D and trimming come from the DNA, and the V and J calls and clone size come from that table. This table has some 250,000 clones, approximately 85% appearing once. The germline gives CDR1 LGHNA, CDR2 YSLEER. The V end was cut by 2 bases, the J end by 7 bases, with 11 bases between. This CDR3 is built from 13 residues. The receptor was derived from a woman aged 30 to 39 with acute or convalescent COVID-19. Sequenced input: peripheral blood. The V gene is TRBV4-3, the J gene TRBJ1-1; TRBD1 is a possible D gene (5 bases). CDR3 protein: CASSQPGRYEAFF. In DNA form, the CDR3 reads TGCGCCAGCAGCCAACCAGGGCGCTATGAAGCTTTCTTT.